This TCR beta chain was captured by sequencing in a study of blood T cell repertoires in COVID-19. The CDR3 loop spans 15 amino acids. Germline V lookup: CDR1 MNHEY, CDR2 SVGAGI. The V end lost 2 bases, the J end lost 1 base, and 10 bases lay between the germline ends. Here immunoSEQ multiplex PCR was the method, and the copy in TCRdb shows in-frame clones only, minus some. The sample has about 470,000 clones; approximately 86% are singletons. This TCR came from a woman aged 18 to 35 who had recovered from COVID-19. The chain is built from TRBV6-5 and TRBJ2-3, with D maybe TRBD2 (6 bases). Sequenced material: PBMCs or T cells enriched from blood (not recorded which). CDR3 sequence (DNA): TGTGCCAGCAGTTACGGGCAGCGGGGCACAGATACGCAGTATTTT. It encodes CASSYGQRGTDTQYF.